This T cell receptor (beta chain) was observed in a study of blood T cell repertoires in COVID-19. Study information: The samples span acute and convalescent COVID-19 from the United States, Italy and Spain. PBMCs, B-cell-depleted T cells, or T cells were the source of the cDNA or gDNA that made up the material.

In the original analysis: It was from reference gene primer amplification that nucleated cell counts were estimated. The repertoire was sequenced with immunoSEQ multiplex PCR; TCRdb's copy has only in-frame clones and lacks some. V and J calls and clone size are as listed in that table; D and trimming were resolved from the DNA. The sample has roughly 250,000 clones, just under 85% seen once; the top ten hold roughly 6.4%. Germline V lookup: CDR1 KGHDR, CDR2 SFDVKD. V was cut by 0 bases and J by 3 bases, with 8 bases left in between. This CDR3 comprises 15 residues. This sequence was found in an older woman with active or convalescent COVID-19. This sequence joins TRBV24-1 and TRBJ1-5, with D possibly being TRBD1 (5 bases). Sequences were obtained from peripheral blood. CDR3 nucleotides: TGTGCCACCAGTGATTTGGGGGGGGACAATCAGCCCCAGCATTTT. Translation: CATSDLGGDNQPQHF.